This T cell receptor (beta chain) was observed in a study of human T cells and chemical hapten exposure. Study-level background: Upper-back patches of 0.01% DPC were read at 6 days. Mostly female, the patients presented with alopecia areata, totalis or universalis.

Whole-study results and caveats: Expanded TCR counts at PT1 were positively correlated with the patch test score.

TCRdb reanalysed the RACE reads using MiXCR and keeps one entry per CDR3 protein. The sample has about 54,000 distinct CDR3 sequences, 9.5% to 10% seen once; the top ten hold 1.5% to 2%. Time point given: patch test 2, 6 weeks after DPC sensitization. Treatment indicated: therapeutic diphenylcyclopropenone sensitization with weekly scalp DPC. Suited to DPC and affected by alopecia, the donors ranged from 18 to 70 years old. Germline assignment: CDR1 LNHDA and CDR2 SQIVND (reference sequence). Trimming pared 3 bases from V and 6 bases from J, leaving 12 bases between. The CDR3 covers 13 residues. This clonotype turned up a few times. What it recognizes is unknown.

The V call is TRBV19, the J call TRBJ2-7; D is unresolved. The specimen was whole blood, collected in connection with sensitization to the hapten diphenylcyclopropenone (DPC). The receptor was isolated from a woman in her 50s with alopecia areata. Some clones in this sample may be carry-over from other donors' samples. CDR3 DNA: TGTGCCAGTAGTATCCCCCCTCTGCGCGAGCAGTACTTC. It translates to CASSIPPLREQYF.